This is a list of T cell receptor beta chains from one sample in a study of cytomegalovirus exposure and HLA in healthy donors. Method: immunoSEQ multiplex PCR; TCRdb's copy keeps in-frame clones and lacks some. The sample has 200,000 to 250,000 clones, less than 85% seen once; the top ten hold roughly 5.4%. Sequencing input: PBMCs. The source is a young woman in good health and CMV-seronegative. Each CDR3 is given with its conserved first and last residue. D genes are given only for firm matches. The size field is filled for only some rows; it gives once, few, many or a size class.

>NA|TRBJ1-1|TRBV5-6|TRBD1
CASSFRTGGFLNTEAFF
TGTGCCAGCAGCTTCCGGACAGGGGGTTTCCTTAACACTGAAGCTTTCTTT
>NA|TRBJ2-7|TRBV13|TRBD1
CASSHPRTGGEQYF
TGTGCCAGCAGCCATCCTAGGACAGGTGGCGAGCAGTACTTC
>NA|TRBJ2-7|TRBV28|NA
CASAGSREQYF
TGTGCCAGCGCGGGGTCCCGCGAGCAGTACTTC
>NA|TRBJ2-7|TRBV11-2|NA
CASSPLRDPYEQYF
TGTGCCAGCAGCCCGCTAAGGGACCCCTACGAGCAGTACTTC
>NA|TRBJ2-3|TRBV28|NA
CASSSPRGSSTDTQYF
TGTGCCAGCAGTTCCCCAAGGGGCTCTAGCACAGATACGCAGTATTTT
>NA|TRBJ2-5|TRBV29-1|TRBD1
CSGEGTGQETQYF
TGCAGCGGGGAAGGGACAGGTCAAGAGACCCAGTACTTC
>once|TRBJ1-5|TRBV25-1|NA
CASSDTGTLNNQPQHF
TGTGCCAGCAGCGATACCGGGACGCTGAACAATCAGCCCCAGCATTTT
>NA|TRBJ1-2|TRBV14|TRBD1
CASSPWGTGGYGYTF
TGTGCCAGCAGCCCATGGGGAACAGGGGGCTATGGCTACACCTTC
>NA|TRBJ2-5|TRBV5-1|NA
CASSLPGPRGEETQYF
TGCGCCAGCAGCTTGCCGGGACCCAGGGGGGAAGAGACCCAGTACTTC
>NA|TRBJ1-4|TRBV19|TRBD1
CASSRTGADEKLFF
TGTGCCAGTAGTCGGACAGGGGCTGATGAAAAACTGTTTTTT
>NA|TRBJ2-7|TRBV29-1|NA
CSVAQVLSSYEQYF
TGCAGCGTTGCCCAGGTTCTAAGCTCCTACGAGCAGTACTTC
>few|TRBJ1-2|TRBV29-1|TRBD1
CSVRQGSYGYTF
TGCAGCGTCAGACAGGGCTCCTATGGCTACACCTTC
>NA|TRBJ2-7|TRBV4-1|TRBD1
CASSFQLQGAQEQYF
TGCGCCAGCAGTTTCCAACTACAGGGGGCGCAGGAGCAGTACTTC
>NA|TRBJ1-2|TRBV27|TRBD1
CASSFWQGALGYGYTF
TGTGCCAGCAGTTTTTGGCAGGGGGCGCTTGGCTATGGCTACACCTTC
>NA|TRBJ2-1|TRBV7-9|NA
CASSLAMDNEQFF
TGTGCCAGCAGCTTAGCGATGGACAATGAGCAGTTCTTC
>NA|TRBJ1-2|TRBV6-1|NA
CASSSPAGGSYGYTF
TGTGCCAGCAGTTCGCCGGCGGGGGGGAGCTATGGCTACACCTTC
>medium-sized|TRBJ2-7|TRBV10-1|NA
CASSEGGGEARYEQYF
TGCGCCAGCAGTGAGGGTGGGGGAGAGGCAAGATACGAGCAGTACTTC
>NA|TRBJ1-2|TRBV7-8|NA
CASSRDRNYGYTF
TGTGCCAGCAGCCGTGACAGAAACTATGGCTACACCTTC
>NA|TRBJ2-7|TRBV15|TRBD1
CATSRPGTGTYEQYF
TGTGCCACCAGCAGGCCGGGGACAGGGACCTACGAGCAGTACTTC
>NA|TRBJ2-1|TRBV10-3|TRBD1
CAISGTGDNEQFF
TGTGCCATCAGCGGGACAGGGGACAATGAGCAGTTCTTC
>NA|TRBJ2-7|TRBV19|NA
CASRPTKGSFYEQYF
TGTGCCAGTAGACCTACTAAGGGGAGCTTCTACGAGCAGTACTTC
>NA|TRBJ2-5|TRBV6-1|NA
CASSDRGQQETQYF
TGTGCCAGCAGTGACAGGGGTCAGCAAGAGACCCAGTACTTC
>NA|TRBJ2-1|TRBV6-5|NA
CASSRDQYNEQFF
TGTGCCAGCAGTCGGGACCAGTACAATGAGCAGTTCTTC
>NA|TRBJ1-1|TRBV27|NA
CASSFRANTEAFF
TGTGCCAGCAGTTTCAGGGCGAACACTGAAGCTTTCTTT
>NA|TRBJ2-2|TRBV27|NA
CASSPEPGPANTGELFF
TGTGCCAGCAGTCCTGAACCGGGACCCGCGAACACCGGGGAGCTGTTTTTT
>NA|TRBJ2-3|TRBV7-6|TRBD1
CASSPRSGQGTDTQYF
TGTGCCAGCAGCCCAAGAAGCGGACAGGGCACAGATACGCAGTATTTT
>NA|TRBJ1-2|TRBV6-5|TRBD1
CASSYPGGYGYTF
TGTGCCAGCAGTTACCCAGGGGGCTATGGCTACACCTTC
>NA|TRBJ1-5|TRBV28|TRBD1
CASSPRTGGFNQPQHF
TGTGCCAGCAGTCCCCGGACAGGGGGCTTTAATCAGCCCCAGCATTTT
>few|TRBJ2-1|TRBV7-6|TRBD2
CASSTRGTTNEQFF
TGTGCCAGCAGCACAAGAGGGACTACCAATGAGCAGTTCTTC
>NA|TRBJ1-2|TRBV9|NA
CASSVEGEANYGYTF
TGTGCCAGCAGCGTAGAAGGGGAAGCTAACTATGGCTACACCTTC
>NA|TRBJ2-3|TRBV29-1|TRBD2
CSVAPSGAPLEYF
TGCAGCGTTGCTCCTAGCGGGGCCCCATTGGAGTATTTT
>NA|TRBJ1-6|TRBV30|NA
CAWKGGLLNSPLHF
TGTGCCTGGAAAGGCGGCTTACTAAATTCACCCCTCCACTTT
>NA|TRBJ1-1|TRBV5-1|TRBD1
CASSLDTGAGEAFF
TGCGCCAGCAGCTTGGACACAGGGGCGGGTGAAGCTTTCTTT
>NA|TRBJ2-2|TRBV4-1|TRBD2
CASSLAGVNTGELFF
TGCGCCAGCAGCCTCGCGGGAGTAAACACCGGGGAGCTGTTTTTT
>NA|TRBJ1-2|TRBV5-6|NA
CASRYRAANYGYTF
TGTGCCAGCAGGTACAGGGCTGCTAACTATGGCTACACCTTC
>NA|TRBJ2-7|TRBV9|TRBD1
CASSGRRDRGTYEQYF
TGTGCCAGCAGTGGGCGGCGGGACAGGGGAACCTACGAGCAGTACTTC
>NA|TRBJ2-1|TRBV7-3|NA
CASSLRGEVNEQFF
TGTGCCAGCAGCTTAAGAGGTGAGGTCAATGAGCAGTTCTTC
>NA|TRBJ2-7|TRBV19|NA
CASSIGREGYEQYF
TGTGCCAGTAGTATAGGACGGGAAGGTTACGAGCAGTACTTC
>NA|TRBJ1-5|TRBV5-4|NA
CASSNQGGGTYSNQPQHF
TGTGCCAGCTCAAACCAAGGGGGGGGAACTTATAGCAATCAGCCCCAGCATTTT
>NA|TRBJ2-2|TRBV28|TRBD1
CASRSPGTGPGELFF
TGTGCCAGCAGATCTCCCGGGACAGGGCCCGGGGAGCTGTTTTTT
>once|TRBJ2-1|TRBV4-2|TRBD2
CASSWEREKGNEQFF
TGTGCCAGCAGCTGGGAGCGGGAGAAAGGCAATGAGCAGTTCTTC
>NA|TRBJ2-5|TRBV5-1|TRBD2
CASSLIAGEETQYF
TGCGCCAGCTCCCTAATAGCGGGGGAAGAGACCCAGTACTTC
>NA|TRBJ2-3|TRBV11-2|NA
CASSLGHSGDTQYF
TGTGCCAGCAGCTTAGGACATTCGGGAGATACGCAGTATTTT